These 2 T cell receptor beta chains share one sample of origin, sequenced in a study of beta chain features in type 1 diabetes. All of the isolated RNA was reverse transcribed, so expressed TCRB transcripts were sequenced. Clones were read by immunoSEQ multiplex PCR, and TCRdb kept only the in-frame ones, dropping some. The table includes just over 600,000 clones, around a sixth detected once. The sample taken for sequencing was naive CD4+ T cells from blood. Source of these receptors: a man aged 18-30 years in good health.

On this clone: A read error may explain this, as a much larger clone is one base away. This CDR3 is also generated by other DNA sequences in the sample. The chain combines TRBV5-6 with TRBJ2-7; D unresolved. CDR3 length equals 12 residues. V was pared by 1 base and J by 1 base, with 3 bases between. Germline V gives CDR1 SGHDT, CDR2 YYEEEE. This chain's CDR3 is CASSLLSYEQYF. The CDR3 nucleotides are TGTGCCAGCAGCTTGCTGTCCTACGAGCAGTACTTC.

This clone showed up just a few times. This chain links TRBV7-2 with TRBJ2-3; 10 positions match TRBD2. This CDR3 contains 17 residues. CDR1 and CDR2 from the germline V gene are SGHTA and FQGNSA. V shed 1 base and J 9 bases; nucleotides not matched to a gene: 13. CDR3 loop: CASSLVRTSGQEKTQYF. CDR3 DNA sequence: TGTGCCAGCAGCTTAGTTCGGACTAGCGGCCAAGAGAAAACGCAGTATTTT.